One T cell receptor beta chain is described in this entry. The antigen this receptor binds is unknown. The sample holds no much larger clone one base away, and base qualities are not on file. Based on the germline V gene, the CDR1 and CDR2 sequences are MNHEY and SVGAGI. The CDR3 runs 15 amino acids, cysteine and phenylalanine included. The DNA shown is the 45-base CDR3, in frame from base 1. Trimming accounts for 4 bases at V and 4 bases at J, while the number of junction bases matched to no gene is 5. These data are taken from a study of regulatory T cells in long-lasting Graves disease listed by TCRdb under 2021. Broadly, across the study: In the newly diagnosed Graves' disease group, patients had been taking antithyroid drugs for less than 3 months. Persistent Graves' disease patients were compared with newly diagnosed Graves' disease patients by peripheral blood TCR sequencing and RNA sequencing. The study was conducted in China and was registered as a clinical trial. TCR sequencing covered some 13 persistent and roughly 20 newly diagnosed Graves' disease patients, around 35 samples in total. The paper's findings and limits, for the study overall: The authors noted that the small sample size was a limitation that may lower accuracy. Preferential use of TRBV28, TRBJ1-2 and TRBJ2-5 was observed in persistent disease, whereas TRBV20-1 and TRBJ2-1 were favored in newly diagnosed disease. Because the primary lesion, thyroid tissue, could not be accessed, the study looked at peripheral blood alone. Persistent patients shared more public clonotypes among themselves (around 2,800) than newly diagnosed patients did (over 900). Compared with newly diagnosed patients, persistent Graves' disease patients had lower TCR Shannon entropy and fewer highly expanded clones, which suggests clonal expansion. Sequencing and analysis were restricted to the TCR beta chain.

The library was produced with multiplex PCR. Data came from an Illumina HiSeq 4000. TCR beta libraries were built with iRepertoire HTBI primers and Arm-PCR amplification of CDR3 regions. Gel purification was performed on PCR products prior to sequencing. The paper's processing steps were these. Gene usage analysis of CDR3 amino acid clonotypes used the approximately 62 TRBV and 14 to 15 TRBJ segments found across samples. Filtered high-quality paired reads were merged into contigs using COPE and FqMerger. Contigs were aligned with BLAST to IMGT TRBV, TRBD and TRBJ reference genes, and CDR3 was defined per IMGT. Any clonotype with a frequency above 0.1% was classified as a highly expanded clone. Shannon entropy was used to measure repertoire diversity, and the Gini coefficient was used to measure V-J evenness. A clonotype was considered public if more than one individual shared it. TCRdb applied fastp at Q25 and MiXCR to the public reads, then kept only in-frame beta chains. Rows merge per CDR3 protein into single entries with the most common DNA and genes. TCRdb, rather than the study authors, made the V and J calls. The sample table records hundreds of thousands of distinct CDR3 sequences; over 12% of these occur just once. In total, the top ten clones hold about 8.3% of the sample.

The meaning of the sample's time point label: newly diagnosed GD, antithyroid drugs for less than 3 months. RNA was extracted from PBMCs in TRIzol for both TCR sequencing and RNA sequencing. The diagnosis of Graves' disease followed American Thyroid Association guidelines. The patients came from an endocrinology department in Xi'an, China. Each patient gave around 9.2 milliliters of peripheral blood, collected in an EDTA anticoagulant tube. Ficoll Paque Plus density gradient separation was used to isolate PBMCs, and no further T cell sorting was done. An Agilent 2100 Bioanalyzer and agarose gel were used to check RNA quality, and a NanoDrop 2000 was used to measure RNA concentration. These same data were also listed under a study on T cells in Graves' hyperthyroidism and ophthalmopathy. As that second paper reports: A patient counted as having stable Graves' hyperthyroidism if no progression to ophthalmopathy occurred over 18 months of follow-up. Hyperthyroidism patients were newly diagnosed, with disease duration under 2 months, and aged 18 to 65 years. Exclusion was applied to patients with uncontrolled infections, other autoimmune diseases, pregnancy or lactation. Diagnoses were based on clinical symptoms, serum thyroxine and TRAb, thyroid ultrasound and orbital computed tomography. For the first round of RT-PCR on the TCR CDR3, the HTBI primer set was used together with the Qiagen OneStep RT-PCR kit. Most expanded thyroid clonotypes (frequency above 0.001) were also found in blood, which suggests that blood repertoires may mirror thyroid immune responses. Ophthalmopathy was separated from stable hyperthyroidism by a 13 V-J signature model, with approximately 89% sensitivity and about 84% specificity obtained in cross-validation and 80%/75% obtained in testing. In validation, the model predicted progression to ophthalmopathy a median of about 6 months before onset, with 65% to 71% sensitivity and about 72% specificity. TCR V-J signatures able to tell the groups apart were searched for in a discovery cohort of some 100 patients, of whom 43 had Graves' ophthalmopathy and under 65 had stable Graves' hyperthyroidism. Whether ophthalmopathy could be predicted prospectively was tested in an independent validation cohort made up of under 20 hyperthyroidism patients plus 17 patients who later progressed to ophthalmopathy. The 100 discovery patients were randomly split 7:3 into training and test sets. Thyroid tissue and blood T-cell repertoires from more than 5 Graves' hyperthyroidism patients were also compared in the study. After sampling, hyperthyroidism patients received methimazole starting at 30 mg daily, and ophthalmopathy patients received high-dose intravenous methylprednisolone. The libraries were constructed in a second round of multiplex PCR and then size-selected and purified. Sequencing of the libraries was done on an Illumina HiSeq2000 using paired-end 100 bp reads. SOAPnuke was used to process the raw data, throwing out any read that contained adapters or uncalled bases, had a mean Phred below 15, or lacked an exact constant-primer or identifier match. High-quality paired reads were merged using COPE v1.2.5, and each unique nucleotide sequence was defined as a clonotype. Clonotypes were aligned to IMGT TRBV, TRBD and TRBJ reference segments using MiTCR v1.1. Analysis was restricted to V-J combinations with a frequency above 0.0001, which covered about 99% of repertoires. The TCS score was defined as F50 (clonal expansion) divided by E x V (chaos), with BLOSUM62-based TCRdist calculated between CDR3 peptides within each V-J. Welch's t-statistics and random forest reduced around 510 V-J features to 13, which were used in a naive Bayes classifier (R e1071). Sample size was not statistically predetermined, and blinding of investigators to group allocation was not performed. According to the paper, TCR Vbeta CDR3 sequencing was carried out on 120 to 150 peripheral blood samples, which came from some 41 ophthalmopathy, 75 or so hyperthyroidism and roughly 17 progressor patients.

The receptor's source is a woman aged 40 to 50 with Graves disease. Donor details come from another sample of the same person, matched by shared clones. The starting material was peripheral blood mononuclear cells (PBMCs), obtained at new diagnosis, from a patient treated with antithyroid drugs. The chain is made from TRBV6-5 and TRBJ2-2; 8 central bases correspond to TRBD2. CDR3 region: CASSSSGGGTGELFF. The nucleotide sequence is given as TGTGCCAGCAGTTCCAGCGGGGGAGGCACCGGGGAGCTGTTTTTT.